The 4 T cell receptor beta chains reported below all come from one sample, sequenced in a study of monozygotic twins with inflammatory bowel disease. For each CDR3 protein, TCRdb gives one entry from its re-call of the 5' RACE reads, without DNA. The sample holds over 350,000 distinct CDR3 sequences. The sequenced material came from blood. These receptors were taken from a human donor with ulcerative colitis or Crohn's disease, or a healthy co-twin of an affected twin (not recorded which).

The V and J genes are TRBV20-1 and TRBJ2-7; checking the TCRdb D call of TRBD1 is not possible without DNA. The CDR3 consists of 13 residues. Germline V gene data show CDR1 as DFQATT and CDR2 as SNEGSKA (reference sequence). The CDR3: CSAAAGALDEQYF.

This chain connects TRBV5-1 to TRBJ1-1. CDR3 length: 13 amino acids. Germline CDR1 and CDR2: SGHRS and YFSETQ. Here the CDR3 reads CASSFSGDPEAFF.

CDR3 region: CASSLAAVGTQETQYF. The chain recombines TRBV5-1 with TRBJ2-5; no DNA is available, so the TRBD1 call from TCRdb remains unchecked. Germline V CDR1 and CDR2: SGHRS, YFSETQ. The CDR3 contains 16 residues.

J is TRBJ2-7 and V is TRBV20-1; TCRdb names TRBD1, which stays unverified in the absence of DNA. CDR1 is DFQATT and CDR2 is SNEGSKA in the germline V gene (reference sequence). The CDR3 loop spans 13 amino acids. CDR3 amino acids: CSARRTGYYEQYF.